The 6 T cell receptor beta chains below all came from one sample that was sequenced in a study of shared clonotypes between healthy human individuals. The method was immunoSEQ multiplex PCR; TCRdb's version includes in-frame clones alone and lacks a portion of them. This table has approximately 1.5 million clones, 95% to 99% appearing once. The sample taken for sequencing was naive CD4+ T cells sorted from blood. Subset reported: CD45RA+ positively selected. These receptors originate from a man aged 25 to 45 in good health.

The rearrangement joins TRBV2 to TRBJ2-4; TRBD1 matches at 12 bases. The CDR3 length is 16 residues. The germline gives CDR1 SNHLY, CDR2 FYNNEI. V shed 1 base and J 7 bases; nucleotides not matched to a gene: 5. The CDR3 spells CASSEGGTGGLNIQYF. DNA of the CDR3: TGTGCCAGCAGTGAAGGCGGGACAGGGGGCTTGAACATTCAGTACTTC.

Turning to this clone: This CDR3 is also generated by other DNA sequences in the sample. The chain carries TRBV19 and TRBJ1-5, with D hard to call. Trimming left V 6 bases short and J 4 bases short, with 7 bases between. The germline gives CDR1 LNHDA, CDR2 SQIVND (reference sequence). This CDR3 is built from 12 residues. Written as DNA, the CDR3 is TGTGCCAGTAGCCCCCTAAATCAGCCCCAGCATTTT. The encoded protein is CASSPLNQPQHF.

V usage is TRBV4-1 and J usage is TRBJ2-7, with D unclear. Germline CDR1 reads MGHRA; CDR2 reads YSYEKL. The germline V and J ends were trimmed by 1 base and 0 bases, with 13 bases remaining between them. The CDR3 totals 16 residues. CDR3 residues: CASSQAPAASSYEQYF. CDR3 nucleotide sequence: TGCGCCAGCAGCCAAGCCCCTGCAGCAAGCTCCTACGAGCAGTACTTC.

The CDR3 is CASSPLPGGSTDTQYF. The CDR3 coding sequence is TGTGCCAGCAGCCCACTTCCGGGCGGGTCCACAGATACGCAGTATTTT. The genes are TRBV7-6 and TRBJ2-3; tentatively, D is TRBD2 (5 bases). V gave up 5 bases and J gave up 2 bases, with 17 bases separating them. From germline, CDR1 is SGHVS and CDR2 FNYEAQ. The CDR3 has 16 residues.

CDR3 protein: CASSQYRSGSYEQYF. CDR3 sequence (DNA): TGTGCCAGCAGCCAATATAGAAGCGGCTCCTACGAGCAGTACTTC. The J gene is TRBJ2-7, the V gene TRBV4-2; D is possibly TRBD2 (5 bases). Germline lookup yields CDR1 LGHNA and CDR2 YNFKEQ. V lost 2 bases, J lost 0 bases, and 11 bases lay in between. The CDR3 loop spans 15 amino acids.

The gene calls are TRBV29-1 and TRBJ2-4; D unclear. The CDR3 has 14 residues. Trimming took 4 bases from V and 0 from J, leaving 10 bases between them. The germline V gene has CDR1 SQVTM and CDR2 ANQGSEA. The CDR3 DNA is TGCAGCGTTGTAGCAAAACTAGCCAAAAACATTCAGTACTTC. It translates to CSVVAKLAKNIQYF.